This T cell receptor beta chain was retrieved from a study of T-cell reconstitution after alpha-beta-depleted transplantation in children. V lost 7 bases and J lost 10, with 17 bases in between. This CDR3 has 13 amino acids. Germline V lookup: CDR1 MNHEY, CDR2 SMNVEV (reference sequence). Unique molecular identifiers were used in preparing the TCRbeta library. Using its own MiXCR run on the PCR reads, TCRdb lists one record per CDR3 protein. The table shows hundreds of thousands of distinct CDR3 sequences, with more than 10% occurring only once. In this sample, this clonotype turned up a few times. The sequenced sample was PBMCs from the stem cell graft donor, obtained from the stem cell graft. The receptor comes from a human donor who donated a stem cell graft to a child with acute lymphoblastic leukemia. The chain couples TRBV27 to TRBJ2-1; TRBD1 or TRBD2 may be the D gene (5 bases each). The DNA for the CDR3 is TGTGCCAGCAAGTCGGGGCGTCTCGGGGAGCAGTTCTTC. Its translation is CASKSGRLGEQFF.